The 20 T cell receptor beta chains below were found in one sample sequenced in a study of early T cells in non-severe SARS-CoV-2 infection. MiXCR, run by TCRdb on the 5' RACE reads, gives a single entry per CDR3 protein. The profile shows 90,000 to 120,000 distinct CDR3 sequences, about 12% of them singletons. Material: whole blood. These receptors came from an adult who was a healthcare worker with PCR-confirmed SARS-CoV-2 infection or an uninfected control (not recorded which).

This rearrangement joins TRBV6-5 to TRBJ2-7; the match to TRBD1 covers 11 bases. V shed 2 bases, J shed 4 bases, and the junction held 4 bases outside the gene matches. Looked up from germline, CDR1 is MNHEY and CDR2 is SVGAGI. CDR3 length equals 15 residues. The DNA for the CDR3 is TGTGCCAGCAGTTACCGGGACAGGGGGACTTACGAGCAGTACTTC. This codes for CASSYRDRGTYEQYF.

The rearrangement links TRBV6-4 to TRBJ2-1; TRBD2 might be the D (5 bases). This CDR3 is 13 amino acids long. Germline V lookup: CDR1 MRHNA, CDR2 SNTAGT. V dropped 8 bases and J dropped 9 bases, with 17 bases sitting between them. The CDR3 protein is CASSDQAGGEQFF. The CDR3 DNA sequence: TGTGCCAGCTCTGACCAGGCTGGAGGTGAGCAGTTCTTC.

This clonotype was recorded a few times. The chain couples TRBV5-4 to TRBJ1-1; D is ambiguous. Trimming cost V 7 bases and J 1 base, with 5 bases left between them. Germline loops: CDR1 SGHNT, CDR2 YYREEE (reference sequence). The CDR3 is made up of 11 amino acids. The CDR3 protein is CASGRNTEAFF. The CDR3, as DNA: TGTGCCAGCGGGAGGAACACTGAAGCTTTCTTT.

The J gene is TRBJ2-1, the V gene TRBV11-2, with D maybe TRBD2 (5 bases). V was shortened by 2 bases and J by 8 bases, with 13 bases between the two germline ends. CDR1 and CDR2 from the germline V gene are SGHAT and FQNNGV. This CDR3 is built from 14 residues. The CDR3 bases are TGTGCCAGCAGCTTAAGTAGCTGGGGAGATGAGCAGTTCTTC. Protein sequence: CASSLSSWGDEQFF.

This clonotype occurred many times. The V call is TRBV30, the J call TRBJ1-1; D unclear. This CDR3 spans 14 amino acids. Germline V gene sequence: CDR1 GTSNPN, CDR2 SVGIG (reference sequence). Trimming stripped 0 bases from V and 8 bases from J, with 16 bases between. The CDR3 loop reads CAWSVNLPRREAFF. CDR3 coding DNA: TGTGCCTGGAGTGTAAACCTCCCGAGGCGAGAAGCTTTCTTT.

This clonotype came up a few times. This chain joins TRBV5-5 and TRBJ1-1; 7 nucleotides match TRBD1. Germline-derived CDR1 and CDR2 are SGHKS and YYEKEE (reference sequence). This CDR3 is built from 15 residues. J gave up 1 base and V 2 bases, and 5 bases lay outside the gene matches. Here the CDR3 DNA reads TGTGCCAGCAGCTTCGTCGGGACAGAGAACACTGAAGCTTTCTTT. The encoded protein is CASSFVGTENTEAFF.

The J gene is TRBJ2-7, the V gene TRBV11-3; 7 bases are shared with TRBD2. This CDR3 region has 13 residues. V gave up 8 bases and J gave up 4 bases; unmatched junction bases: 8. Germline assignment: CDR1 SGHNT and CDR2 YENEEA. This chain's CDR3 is CASLRGDGYEQYF. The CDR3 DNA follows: TGTGCCAGCCTCCGGGGGGATGGTTACGAGCAGTACTTC. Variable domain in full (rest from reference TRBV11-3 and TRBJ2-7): EAGVVQSPRYKIIEKKQPVAFWCNPISGHNTLYWYLQNLGQGPELLIRYENEEAVDDSQLPKDRFSAERLKGVDSTLKIQPAELGDSAVYLCASLRGDGYEQYFGPGTRLTVT.

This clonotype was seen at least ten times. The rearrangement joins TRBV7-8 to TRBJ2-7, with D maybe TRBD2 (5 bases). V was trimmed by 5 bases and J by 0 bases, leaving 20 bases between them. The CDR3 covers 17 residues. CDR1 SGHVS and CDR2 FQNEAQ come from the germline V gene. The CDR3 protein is CASSPWIWRSDSYEQYF. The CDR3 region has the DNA TGTGCCAGCAGCCCCTGGATCTGGAGGTCAGACTCCTACGAGCAGTACTTC.

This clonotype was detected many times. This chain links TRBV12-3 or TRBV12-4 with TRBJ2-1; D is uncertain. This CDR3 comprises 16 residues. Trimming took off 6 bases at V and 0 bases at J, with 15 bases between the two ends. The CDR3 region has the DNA TGTGCCAGCAGACCCCTTACCTATAGCTCCTACAATGAGCAGTTCTTC. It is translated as CASRPLTYSSYNEQFF.

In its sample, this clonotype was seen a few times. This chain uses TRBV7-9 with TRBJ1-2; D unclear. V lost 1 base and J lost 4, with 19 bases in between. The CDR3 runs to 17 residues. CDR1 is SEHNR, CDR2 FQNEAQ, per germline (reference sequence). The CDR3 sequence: CASSLEGGRESSYGYTF. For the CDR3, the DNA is TGTGCCAGCAGCTTAGAAGGAGGTAGGGAATCGTCCTATGGCTACACCTTC.

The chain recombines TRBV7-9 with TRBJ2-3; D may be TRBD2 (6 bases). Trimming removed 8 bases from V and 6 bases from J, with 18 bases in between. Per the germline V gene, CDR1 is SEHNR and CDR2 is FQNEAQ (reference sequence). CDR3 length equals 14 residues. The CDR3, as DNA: TGTGCCAGCCCTGGGGGAGGTCGAGGTGATACGCAGTATTTT. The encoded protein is CASPGGGRGDTQYF.

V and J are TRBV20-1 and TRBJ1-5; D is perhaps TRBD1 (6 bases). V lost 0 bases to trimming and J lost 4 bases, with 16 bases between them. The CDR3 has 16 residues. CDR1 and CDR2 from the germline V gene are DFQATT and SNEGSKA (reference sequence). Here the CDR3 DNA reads TGCAGTGCTAGAGATCGACAGGCACCTCGGAATCAGCCCCAGCATTTT. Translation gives CSARDRQAPRNQPQHF.

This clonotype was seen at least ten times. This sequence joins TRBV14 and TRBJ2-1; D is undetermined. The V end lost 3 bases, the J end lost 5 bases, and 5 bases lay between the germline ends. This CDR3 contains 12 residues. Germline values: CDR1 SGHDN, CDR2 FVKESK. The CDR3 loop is CASSHTHNEQFF. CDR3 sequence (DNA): TGTGCCAGCAGCCACACCCACAATGAGCAGTTCTTC.

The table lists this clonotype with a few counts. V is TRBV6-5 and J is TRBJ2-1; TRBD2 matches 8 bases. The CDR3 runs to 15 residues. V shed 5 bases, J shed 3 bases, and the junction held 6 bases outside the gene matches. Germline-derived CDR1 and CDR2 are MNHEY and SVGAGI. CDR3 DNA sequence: TGTGCCAGCAGTCCCCGACTAGCGCTCTACAATGAGCAGTTCTTC. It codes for CASSPRLALYNEQFF.

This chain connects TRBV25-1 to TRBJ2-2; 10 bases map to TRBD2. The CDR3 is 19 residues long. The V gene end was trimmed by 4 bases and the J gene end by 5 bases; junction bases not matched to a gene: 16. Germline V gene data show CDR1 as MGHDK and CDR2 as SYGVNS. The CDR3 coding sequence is TGTGCCAGCAGTGCCGAGCGGGAGGGCCTTCGGATGAGTACCGGGGAGCTGTTTTTT. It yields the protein CASSAEREGLRMSTGELFF.

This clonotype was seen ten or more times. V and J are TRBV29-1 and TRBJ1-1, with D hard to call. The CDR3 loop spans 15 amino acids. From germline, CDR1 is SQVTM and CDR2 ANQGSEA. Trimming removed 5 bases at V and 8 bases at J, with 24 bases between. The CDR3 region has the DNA TGCAGCGTTTGTAAAGACCTGTCCAGGCCTAGGGAAGCTTTCTTT. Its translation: CSVCKDLSRPREAFF. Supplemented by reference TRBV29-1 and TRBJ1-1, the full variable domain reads SAVISQKPSRDICQRGTSLTIQCQVDSQVTMMFWYRQQPGQSLTLIATANQGSEATYESGFVIDKFPISRPNLTFSTLTVSNMSPEDSSIYLCSVCKDLSRPREAFFGQGTRLTVV.

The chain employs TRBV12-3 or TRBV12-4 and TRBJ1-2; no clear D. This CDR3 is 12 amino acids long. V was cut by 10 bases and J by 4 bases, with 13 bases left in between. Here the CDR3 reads CAIKPPAYGYTF. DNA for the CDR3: TGTGCCATTAAACCCCCGGCCTATGGCTACACCTTC.

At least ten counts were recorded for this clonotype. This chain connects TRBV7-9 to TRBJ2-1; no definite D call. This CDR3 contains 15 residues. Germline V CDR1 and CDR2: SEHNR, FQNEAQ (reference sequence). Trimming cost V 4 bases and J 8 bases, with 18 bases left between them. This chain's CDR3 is CASSSGRRYTDEQFF. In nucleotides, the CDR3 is TGTGCCAGCAGCTCAGGACGGAGATATACGGATGAGCAGTTCTTC.

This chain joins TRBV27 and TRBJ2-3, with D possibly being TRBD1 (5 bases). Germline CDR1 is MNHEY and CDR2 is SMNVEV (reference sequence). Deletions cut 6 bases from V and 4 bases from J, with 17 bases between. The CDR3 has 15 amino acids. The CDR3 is CASSFIGGAPDTQYF. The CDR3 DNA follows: TGTGCCAGCAGCTTTATAGGTGGGGCCCCAGATACGCAGTATTTT.

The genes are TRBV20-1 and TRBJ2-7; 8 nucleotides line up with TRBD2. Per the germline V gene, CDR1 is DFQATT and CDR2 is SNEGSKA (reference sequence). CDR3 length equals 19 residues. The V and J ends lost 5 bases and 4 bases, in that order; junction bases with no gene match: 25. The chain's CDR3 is CSARPHRGRGRGATYEQYF. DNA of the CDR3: TGCAGTGCTCGACCCCACCGAGGCCGGGGGCGGGGGGCTACTTACGAGCAGTACTTC.